The TCR beta chain under discussion was sequenced for a study of identical twins. A universal primer site was incorporated via template switching, and the cDNA contained unique molecular identifiers. A single record per CDR3 protein comes from TCRdb applying MiXCR to the 5' RACE reads. This table holds around 960,000 distinct CDR3 sequences, 9% to 15% found once. The table lists this clonotype with a few counts. V lost 5 bases and J 1 base, leaving 17 bases between the germline ends. The CDR3 sequence is 16 residues long. Healthy Caucasians, and only they, were the donors. These data were likewise used in another study, on yellow fever vaccine responses in identical twins. That paper notes: Vaccine T cell responses of twins reportedly seemed partly convergent and partly personalized.

The clonotype comes from a woman aged 18-29 years in good health. The chain is built from TRBV12-3 or TRBV12-4 and TRBJ1-1; D call uncertain. Input material: PBMCs. CDR3 DNA: TGTGCCAGCAGTCCCCCTCGTTTGATTTGGAACACTGAAGCTTTCTTT. It codes for CASSPPRLIWNTEAFF.